This TCR beta chain was retrieved from a study of T cell clonality in common variable immunodeficiency. Assay used: immunoSEQ multiplex PCR; TCRdb lists only in-frame clones, some missing. In total the sample includes 25,000 or so clones, none of them seen once. CDR3 length: 15 residues. Germline-derived CDR1 and CDR2 are DFQATT and SNEGSKA (reference sequence). Trimming took 3 bases from V and 4 from J; bases not matched to a gene: 8. This clone was seen at least ten times. The antigen remains undetermined. The DNA ends 3 residues before the CDR3 does, and the rest of the CDR3 is filled in from the germline J gene. Regarding the study as a whole: Common variable immunodeficiency TCR beta sequences reportedly had fewer deletions and N-nucleotide insertions. Patient heterogeneity in the CVID cohort limited correlations between repertoire features and clinical complications. Fewer TCRbeta clones were shared among CVID subjects than controls.

V and J are TRBV20-1 and TRBJ2-4; 8 positions match TRBD2. This TCR came from a human donor with common variable immunodeficiency. Sequencing was done on a sample of peripheral blood mononuclear cells. The sequenced part of the CDR3 DNA is TGCAGTGCTAGGCTTAGCGGGGTCTCGAAAAACATT. This encodes CSARLSGVSKNI. The whole CDR3 protein reads CSARLSGVSKNIQYF.